The subject of this entry is one T cell receptor (beta chain). The antigen this receptor binds is unknown. Base qualities are not at hand, and no much larger clone is one base apart. This specimen comes from a study of T cell changes during pregnancy in multiple sclerosis (dated by TCRdb to 2018 to 2020). About the full investigation: The study looked at changes in the T cell repertoire across pregnancy in women with multiple sclerosis.

The library was made by the immunoSEQ multiplex PCR assay. TCRdb holds this immuneACCESS table with in-frame rearrangements only. Some clones are missing; in checked studies, unresolved V genes explain under half, and the rest has no known cause. This sample comprises around 61,000 clones, around nine tenths of them detected only once. The leading ten clones occupy roughly 1.4% of the sample. Per the germline V gene (reference sequence), GTSNPN is the CDR1 and SVGIG is the CDR2. Its CDR3 holds 14 amino acids, cysteine through phenylalanine. Of the read, only the CDR3 DNA is kept; its 42 bases are in frame from base 1. Here V drops 1 base and J drops 4 bases, and the junction holds 4 bases not matched to any gene.

The chain is made from TRBV30 and TRBJ2-3; a stretch of 8 junction bases matches TRBD2. This specimen was peripheral blood, taken in the third trimester of pregnancy. The clonotype originates from a female donor in good health, enrolled as a control in a pregnancy study. The CDR3 has the sequence CAWSGLAGADTQYF. The DNA reads as follows: TGTGCCTGGAGTGGTCTAGCGGGCGCAGATACGCAGTATTTT.